What follows describes a single TCR beta chain. The source of the sample is a study of blood T cell repertoires in COVID-19. TCRdb's copy holds only in-frame clones and misses some; the assay was immunoSEQ multiplex PCR. The sample contains about 110,000 clones, roughly 79% of which appear only once. CDR3 length equals 14 residues. Germline V CDR1 and CDR2: ENHRY, SYGVKD. The V gene lost 7 bases and the J gene lost 0 bases, with 7 bases spanning the gap. The sample consisted of peripheral blood. The sequence came from an elderly man with acute or convalescent COVID-19. The gene calls are TRBV10-3 and TRBJ2-6; D unresolved. The CDR3 region is CAIMAGSGANVLTF. CDR3 nucleotide sequence: TGTGCCATCATGGCAGGCTCTGGGGCCAACGTCCTGACTTTC.